The following is a TCR beta chain sequence with its context. Its antigen is not known. The sample belongs to a study of multiple sclerosis patients with progressive multifocal leukoencephalopathy. General study points: Lower normalized Shannon entropy suggested reduced TRB diversity in most PML patients. No common TRBV or TRBJ usage or pairing appeared at PML.

V lost 5 bases and J lost 5; bases outside the gene matches: 5. The CDR3 consists of 14 residues. Germline CDR1 is LGHNA and CDR2 is YNFKEQ. Produced via immunoSEQ multiplex PCR; TCRdb's table is partial and in-frame only. This sample carries roughly 29,000 clones, nearly 90% of them seen once, and the ten largest clones take 1.3%. This sample's time point: more than ten months of natalizumab therapy. The control group, sampled over time, had multiple sclerosis, received natalizumab and did not develop PML. Prior interferon beta treatment was universal, and the PML patients were all female. The chain links TRBV4-2 to TRBJ1-3; TRBD1 matches 8 bases. Material: PBMCs, obtained from a patient treated with natalizumab. The sequence derives from a human donor with multiple sclerosis. CDR3 nucleotides: TGTGCCAGCAGCTCATGGACAGGGAGAAACACCATATATTTT. Its protein is CASSSWTGRNTIYF.